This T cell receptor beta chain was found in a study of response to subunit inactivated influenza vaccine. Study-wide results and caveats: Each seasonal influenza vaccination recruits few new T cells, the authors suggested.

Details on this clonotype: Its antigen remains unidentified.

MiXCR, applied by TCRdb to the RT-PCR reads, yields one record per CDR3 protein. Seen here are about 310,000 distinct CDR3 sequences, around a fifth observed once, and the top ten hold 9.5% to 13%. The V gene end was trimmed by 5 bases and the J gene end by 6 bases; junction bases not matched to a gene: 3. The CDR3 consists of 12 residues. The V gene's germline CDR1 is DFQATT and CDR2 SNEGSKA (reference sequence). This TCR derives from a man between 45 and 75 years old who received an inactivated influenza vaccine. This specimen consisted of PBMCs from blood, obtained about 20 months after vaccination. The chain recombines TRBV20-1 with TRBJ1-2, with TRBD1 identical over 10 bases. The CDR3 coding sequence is TGCAGTGCTTGGGACAGGGGCCATGGCTACACCTTC. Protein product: CSAWDRGHGYTF.